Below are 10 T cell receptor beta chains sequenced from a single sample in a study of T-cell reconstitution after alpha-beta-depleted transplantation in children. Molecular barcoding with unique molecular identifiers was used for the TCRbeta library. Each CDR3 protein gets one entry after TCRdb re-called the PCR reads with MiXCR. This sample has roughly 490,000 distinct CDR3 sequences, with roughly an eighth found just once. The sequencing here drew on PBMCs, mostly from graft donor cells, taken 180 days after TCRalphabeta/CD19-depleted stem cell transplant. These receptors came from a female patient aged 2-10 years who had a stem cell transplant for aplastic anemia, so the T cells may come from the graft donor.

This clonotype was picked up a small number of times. Written as DNA, the CDR3 is TGTGCCAGCAGACCCACGGGACAGGGGGTCAATCAGCCCCAGCATTTT. This encodes CASRPTGQGVNQPQHF. J is TRBJ1-5 and V is TRBV28; 11 bases fit TRBD1. Germline assignment: CDR1 MDHEN and CDR2 SYDVKM. The ends lost 6 bases at V and 3 bases at J; junction bases unmatched: 7. The CDR3 is 16 amino acids.

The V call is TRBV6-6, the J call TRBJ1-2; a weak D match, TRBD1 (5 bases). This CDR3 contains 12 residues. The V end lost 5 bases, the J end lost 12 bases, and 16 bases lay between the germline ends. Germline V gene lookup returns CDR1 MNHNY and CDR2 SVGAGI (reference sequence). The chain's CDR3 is CASSPAGGGNTF. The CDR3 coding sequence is TGTGCCAGCAGTCCCGCGGGGGGGGGAAACACCTTC.

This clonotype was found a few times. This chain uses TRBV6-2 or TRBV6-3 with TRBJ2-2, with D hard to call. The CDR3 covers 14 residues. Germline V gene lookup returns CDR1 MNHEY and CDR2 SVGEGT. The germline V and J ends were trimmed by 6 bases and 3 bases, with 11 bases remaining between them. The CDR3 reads CASSQTRYTGELFF. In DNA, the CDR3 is TGTGCCAGCAGCCAGACACGATACACCGGGGAGCTGTTTTTT.

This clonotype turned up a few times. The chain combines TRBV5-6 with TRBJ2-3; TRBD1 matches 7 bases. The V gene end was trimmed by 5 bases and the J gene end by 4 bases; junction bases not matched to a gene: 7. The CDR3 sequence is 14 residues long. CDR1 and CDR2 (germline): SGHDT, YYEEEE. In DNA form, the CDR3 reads TGTGCCAGCAGGTCCCGGGACAGCTCAGATACGCAGTATTTT. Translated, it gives CASRSRDSSDTQYF.

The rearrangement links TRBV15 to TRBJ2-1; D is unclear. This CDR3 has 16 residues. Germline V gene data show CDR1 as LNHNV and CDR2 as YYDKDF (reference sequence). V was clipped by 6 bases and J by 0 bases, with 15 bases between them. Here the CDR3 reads CATRQLGSRSYNEQFF. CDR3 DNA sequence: TGTGCCACCAGACAACTCGGATCTCGCTCCTACAATGAGCAGTTCTTC. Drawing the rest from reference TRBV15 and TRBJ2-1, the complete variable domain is DAMVIQNPRYQVTQFGKPVTLSCSQTLNHNVMYWYQQKSSQAPKLLFHYYDKDFNNEADTPDNFQSRRPNTSFCFLDIRSPGLGDTAMYLCATRQLGSRSYNEQFFGPGTRLTVL.

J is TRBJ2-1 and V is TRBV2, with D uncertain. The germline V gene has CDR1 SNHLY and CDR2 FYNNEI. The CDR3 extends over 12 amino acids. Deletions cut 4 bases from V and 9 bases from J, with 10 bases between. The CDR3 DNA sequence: TGTGCCAGCAGTGGAGTGATGGCTGAGCAGTTCTTC. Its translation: CASSGVMAEQFF.

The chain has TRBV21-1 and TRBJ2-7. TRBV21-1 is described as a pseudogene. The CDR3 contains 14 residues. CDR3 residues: CASSKDELPYEQYF. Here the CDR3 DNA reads TGTGCCAGCAGCAAAGACGAGTTGCCCTACGAGCAGTACTTC.

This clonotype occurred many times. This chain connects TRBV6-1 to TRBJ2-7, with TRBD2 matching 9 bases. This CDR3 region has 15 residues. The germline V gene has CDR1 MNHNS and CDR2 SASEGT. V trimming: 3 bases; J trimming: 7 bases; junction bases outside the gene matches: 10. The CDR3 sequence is CASSDYSGRLGEQYF. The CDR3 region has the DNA TGTGCCAGCAGTGATTATAGCGGGAGATTGGGAGAGCAGTACTTC.

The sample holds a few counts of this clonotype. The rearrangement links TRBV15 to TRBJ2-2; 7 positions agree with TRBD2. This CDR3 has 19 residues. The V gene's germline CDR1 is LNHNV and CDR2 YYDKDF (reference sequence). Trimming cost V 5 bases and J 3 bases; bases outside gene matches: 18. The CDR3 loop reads CATSPSYLRELIDTGELFF. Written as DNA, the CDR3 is TGTGCCACCAGCCCCAGCTACTTGCGGGAGTTAATAGACACCGGGGAGCTGTTTTTT.

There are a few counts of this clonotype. The CDR3 loop reads CASSFGTNNEQFF. The CDR3 DNA sequence: TGTGCCAGCAGCTTTGGTACTAACAATGAGCAGTTCTTC. The V gene is TRBV7-6, the J gene TRBJ2-1; no definite D call. V lost 3 bases and J lost 5, with 8 bases in between. The CDR3 is made up of 13 amino acids. Per the germline V gene, CDR1 is SGHVS and CDR2 is FNYEAQ. Looking up the rest from reference TRBV7-6 and TRBJ2-1 gives the full variable domain: GAGVSQSPRYKVTKRGQDVALRCDPISGHVSLYWYRQALGQGPEFLTYFNYEAQQDKSGLPNDRFSAERPEGSISTLTIQRTEQRDSAMYRCASSFGTNNEQFFGPGTRLTVL.